The 32 T cell receptor beta chains listed next were all sequenced from one sample in a study of T cell responses to AZD1222 COVID-19 vaccine. Clones were read by immunoSEQ multiplex PCR, and TCRdb kept only the in-frame ones, dropping some. Seen here are roughly 170,000 clones, around 93% observed once, and the top ten hold around 1.8%. Specimen: peripheral blood, collected on day 0 of AZD1222 vaccination. The receptors stem from an adult in good health.

The chain joins TRBV19 to TRBJ2-1; unclear D gene. V lost 5 bases and J lost 4, with 18 bases in between. The germline gives CDR1 LNHDA, CDR2 SQIVND (reference sequence). The CDR3 spans 16 residues. The CDR3 DNA follows: TGTGCCAGTAGTCCCCGAGACTCGGCGCATTACAATGAGCAGTTCTTC. This sequence encodes CASSPRDSAHYNEQFF.

The J gene is TRBJ1-5, the V gene TRBV28; D may be TRBD1 (6 bases). CDR1 and CDR2 (germline): MDHEN, SYDVKM. The CDR3 runs to 15 residues. Trimming removed 3 bases from V and 3 bases from J, with 12 bases in between. The CDR3 DNA is TGTGCCAGCAGTTTTAGGGGGGCTTACAATCAGCCCCAGCATTTT. It yields the protein CASSFRGAYNQPQHF.

This clone came up once. The V and J genes are TRBV10-3 and TRBJ1-5; 11 bases agree with TRBD1. With V trimmed by 10 bases and J by 7 bases, 9 bases remained unmatched. CDR1 is ENHRY and CDR2 is SYGVKD in the germline V gene. This CDR3 contains 14 residues. This CDR3 is CATHRDRGGQPQHF. In nucleotides, the CDR3 is TGTGCCACTCACCGGGACAGGGGGGGGCAGCCCCAGCATTTT.

The chain employs TRBV30 and TRBJ1-1; no definite D call. The CDR3 is 12 amino acids. The V gene lost 0 bases and the J gene lost 3 bases, with 5 bases spanning the gap. Germline V gene lookup returns CDR1 GTSNPN and CDR2 SVGIG (reference sequence). The CDR3 loop reads CAWSVDDTEAFF. CDR3 nucleotides: TGTGCCTGGAGTGTCGATGACACTGAAGCTTTCTTT.

CDR3 nucleotides: TGTGCCAGTCGATACGCGGCGGGCCTCTACTCTGGGGCCAACGTCCTGACTTTC. It specifies CASRYAAGLYSGANVLTF. This chain links TRBV19 with TRBJ2-6; tentative D call: TRBD2 (5 bases). Germline V CDR1 and CDR2: LNHDA, SQIVND (reference sequence). The CDR3 is 18 residues long. The V end lost 8 bases, the J end lost 0 bases, and 20 bases lay between the germline ends.

This chain joins TRBV6-5 and TRBJ2-3; D unresolved. V lost 4 bases and J 2 bases, leaving 4 bases between the germline ends. CDR3 size: 12 residues. CDR1 is MNHEY and CDR2 is SVGAGI in the germline V gene. The CDR3 DNA follows: TGTGCCAGCAGTTTAGACACAGATACGCAGTATTTT. It is translated as CASSLDTDTQYF.

This rearrangement joins TRBV7-6 to TRBJ1-4; D might be TRBD1 (6 bases). The CDR3 is 16 amino acids. Germline-derived CDR1 and CDR2 are SGHVS and FNYEAQ. Trimming took off 3 bases at V and 10 bases at J, with 21 bases between the two ends. The CDR3 loop reads CASSFVGDTRLGKLFF. The CDR3, as DNA: TGTGCCAGCAGCTTCGTGGGGGACACAAGGCTTGGAAAACTGTTTTTT. Combining the CDR3 with reference TRBV7-6 and TRBJ1-4 gives the whole variable domain GAGVSQSPRYKVTKRGQDVALRCDPISGHVSLYWYRQALGQGPEFLTYFNYEAQQDKSGLPNDRFSAERPEGSISTLTIQRTEQRDSAMYRCASSFVGDTRLGKLFFGSGTQLSVL.

This clone was recorded only once. The chain couples TRBV6-4 to TRBJ1-6, with 7 bases identical to TRBD1. Unmatched junction bases numbered 8, after V lost 3 bases and J lost 9 bases. CDR3 length: 15 amino acids. From germline, CDR1 is MRHNA and CDR2 SNTAGT. The chain's CDR3 is CASSESRQGRSPLHF. CDR3 DNA: TGTGCCAGCAGTGAAAGTCGACAGGGACGTTCACCCCTCCACTTT.

This clone was counted once. This chain links TRBV19 with TRBJ1-4; D ambiguous. Germline V gene sequence: CDR1 LNHDA, CDR2 SQIVND (reference sequence). The CDR3 sequence is 14 residues long. V lost 5 bases and J 1 base, leaving 8 bases between the germline ends. CDR3 coding DNA: TGTGCCAGTAGTCGGGCCGGAACTAATGAAAAACTGTTTTTT. Encoded protein: CASSRAGTNEKLFF.

The rearrangement joins TRBV5-4 to TRBJ1-3; maybe TRBD1 (6 bases). The CDR3 extends over 18 amino acids. V was shortened by 3 bases and J by 0 bases, with 19 bases between the two germline ends. The germline V gene has CDR1 SGHNT and CDR2 YYREEE (reference sequence). In DNA, the CDR3 is TGTGCCAGCAGCTCCCCCAGAGAAAGGACAGCCTCTGGAAACACCATATATTTT. This codes for CASSSPRERTASGNTIYF. The variable domain in full, with the rest retrieved from reference TRBV5-4 and TRBJ1-3, is ETGVTQSPTHLIKTRGQQVTLRCSSQSGHNTVSWYQQALGQGPQFIFQYYREEENGRGNFPPRFSGLQFPNYSSELNVNALELDDSALYLCASSSPRERTASGNTIYFGEGSWLTVV.

The rearrangement uses TRBV23-1 and TRBJ2-7; 12 bases match TRBD2. TRBV23-1 is filed as an ORF, its function uncertain. The CDR3 consists of 20 residues. The V gene end was trimmed by 2 bases and the J gene end by 4 bases; junction bases not matched to a gene: 18. DNA of the CDR3: TGCGCCAGCAGTCAAACTAGCGGGAGGACCTCCCGGGGGTGGTGTTACGAGCAGTACTTC. Its protein product is CASSQTSGRTSRGWCYEQYF.

J is TRBJ1-2 and V is TRBV5-1, with D unresolved. V was clipped by 0 bases and J by 2 bases, with 11 bases between them. Per germline, CDR1 SGHRS and CDR2 YFSETQ. CDR3 size: 15 residues. The CDR3 nucleotides read TGCGCCAGCAGCTTGGAGGTGTCTTCAAACTATGGCTACACCTTC. It yields the protein CASSLEVSSNYGYTF.

The chain recombines TRBV19 with TRBJ1-5, with 8 bases identical to TRBD1. The CDR3 runs 18 residues. Germline CDR1 and CDR2: LNHDA and SQIVND (reference sequence). V was clipped by 7 bases and J by 0 bases; unmatched bases: 14. The CDR3 is CASTKGTGLPFSNQPQHF. In nucleotides, the CDR3 is TGTGCCAGTACTAAGGGGACAGGACTCCCTTTTAGCAATCAGCCCCAGCATTTT.

This clone was counted once. The gene calls are TRBV4-1 and TRBJ2-6, with 9 bases fitting TRBD1. The germline gives CDR1 MGHRA, CDR2 YSYEKL. Unmatched junction bases numbered 16, after V lost 3 bases and J lost 4 bases. This CDR3 has 20 residues. In DNA form, the CDR3 reads TGCGCCAGCAGCCACCCCCGGGGCTTGACAGGGGGGAAGGGGGCCAACGTCCTGACTTTC. Translated: CASSHPRGLTGGKGANVLTF.

The V and J genes are TRBV28 and TRBJ1-5, with D possibly being TRBD1 (5 bases). This CDR3 is built from 14 residues. CDR1 is MDHEN and CDR2 is SYDVKM in the germline V gene. Deletions cut 2 bases from V and 4 bases from J, with 9 bases between. For the CDR3, the DNA is TGTGCCAGCAGTTTAGGGACCGGTAATCAGCCCCAGCATTTT. It codes for CASSLGTGNQPQHF.

V usage is TRBV9 and J usage is TRBJ1-3; D gene ambiguous. The germline gives CDR1 SGDLS, CDR2 YYNGEE. Trimming pared 4 bases from V and 4 bases from J, leaving 6 bases between. The CDR3 is made up of 12 amino acids. CDR3 coding DNA: TGTGCCAGCAGCCCCGGGGGAAACACCATATATTTT. Translation: CASSPGGNTIYF.

CDR3: CASSHTSGGAYEQYF. In DNA, the CDR3 is TGCGCCAGCAGCCATACCAGCGGAGGCGCGTACGAGCAGTACTTC. This chain uses TRBV4-1 with TRBJ2-7, with D possibly being TRBD2 (5 bases). Germline CDR1 MGHRA, CDR2 YSYEKL. This CDR3 has 15 residues. Trimming shortened V by 3 bases and J by 4 bases, and 16 bases separated the two germline ends.

In this sample, this clone turned up once. V and J are TRBV5-4 and TRBJ2-1, with 7 positions matching TRBD2. Losses at the gene ends were 3 bases for V and 5 bases for J; bases not matched to a gene: 8. Germline CDR1 and CDR2: SGHNT and YYREEE (reference sequence). This CDR3 is 15 amino acids long. The CDR3 is CASSSPSGRDNEQFF. The CDR3 DNA follows: TGTGCCAGCAGCTCGCCGAGTGGGAGGGACAATGAGCAGTTCTTC.

This clone is a singleton in its sample. The V and J genes are TRBV30 and TRBJ2-3, with 8 bases that match TRBD2. Germline trimming cut 2 bases from V and 4 bases from J; bases unmatched to any gene: 8. The length of the CDR3 is 15 residues. Germline CDR1 is GTSNPN and CDR2 is SVGIG (reference sequence). CDR3 sequence reads: CAWSKVVAGPDTQYF. The CDR3 nucleotides are TGTGCCTGGAGTAAGGTAGTAGCGGGGCCAGATACGCAGTATTTT.

This clone was found once. The J gene is TRBJ1-1, the V gene TRBV10-3; D unresolved. The V gene lost 0 bases and the J gene lost 0 bases, with 2 bases spanning the gap. The germline CDR1 and CDR2 sequences are ENHRY and SYGVKD. The CDR3 loop spans 13 amino acids. CDR3 sequence (DNA): TGTGCCATCAGTGAGTCTATGAACACTGAAGCTTTCTTT. This gives the protein CAISESMNTEAFF.

The genes are TRBV30 and TRBJ1-2; the D gene is possibly TRBD1 (6 bases). The V gene's germline CDR1 is GTSNPN and CDR2 SVGIG (reference sequence). This CDR3 spans 15 amino acids. V gave up 3 bases and J gave up 4 bases, with 18 bases separating them. DNA for the CDR3: TGTGCCTGGAGAGCCGTACAGGGATTGACCTATGGCTACACCTTC. This gives the protein CAWRAVQGLTYGYTF.

This clone appeared a single time. The rearrangement links TRBV9 to TRBJ2-1; 11 bases line up with TRBD2. The germline V gene has CDR1 SGDLS and CDR2 YYNGEE. CDR3 length: 17 residues. The V segment lost 0 bases and the J segment 3 bases; nucleotides outside the gene matches: 5. DNA of the CDR3: TGTGCCAGCAGCGTAGTCCCGACTAGCGGGGACTACAATGAGCAGTTCTTC. Its protein product is CASSVVPTSGDYNEQFF.

The chain combines TRBV28 with TRBJ2-5; TRBD2 agrees at 8 bases. The trim removed 3 bases at V and 3 bases at J, leaving 6 bases unmatched. The CDR3 spans 15 residues. Germline CDR1 reads MDHEN; CDR2 reads SYDVKM. CDR3 in DNA: TGTGCCAGCAGTTTGATTGGTAGCGGGGAAGAGACCCAGTACTTC. Translated, it gives CASSLIGSGEETQYF.

The rearrangement joins TRBV29-1 to TRBJ2-1; 9 bases line up with TRBD1. The trim removed 2 bases at V and 10 bases at J, leaving 9 bases unmatched. Germline V gene data show CDR1 as SQVTM and CDR2 as ANQGSEA. The CDR3 length is 14 residues. The CDR3 region is CSVENLGQGMEQFF. The CDR3 region has the DNA TGCAGCGTTGAAAATCTGGGACAGGGTATGGAGCAGTTCTTC.

V is TRBV9 and J is TRBJ2-1; the D gene is possibly TRBD2 (6 bases). Germline V gives CDR1 SGDLS, CDR2 YYNGEE. The V and J ends lost 3 bases and 0 bases respectively, with 10 bases between them. This CDR3 comprises 15 residues. The CDR3 DNA reads TGTGCCAGCAGCGCCGCGGGACCCTCCTACAATGAGCAGTTCTTC. This translates into CASSAAGPSYNEQFF. Drawing the rest from reference TRBV9 and TRBJ2-1, the complete variable domain is DSGVTQTPKHLITATGQRVTLRCSPRSGDLSVYWYQQSLDQGLQFLIQYYNGEERAKGNILERFSAQQFPDLHSELNLSSLELGDSALYFCASSAAGPSYNEQFFGPGTRLTVL.

This sequence joins TRBV11-2 and TRBJ1-5; weak D call: TRBD1 (5 bases). CDR3 length: 15 residues. V was shortened by 0 bases and J by 6 bases, with 12 bases between the two germline ends. CDR1 SGHAT and CDR2 FQNNGV come from the germline V gene. The DNA for the CDR3 is TGTGCCAGCAGCTTAGATGGGGGGGTCGGTCAGCCCCAGCATTTT. The encoded protein is CASSLDGGVGQPQHF.

J is TRBJ2-1 and V is TRBV28; D is possibly TRBD1 (6 bases). Germline values: CDR1 MDHEN, CDR2 SYDVKM. The CDR3 is 15 amino acids. Trimming pared 9 bases from V and 3 bases from J, leaving 18 bases between. CDR3 sequence (DNA): TGTGCCAGTTTATCGGCCCCGGACAGCTACAATGAGCAGTTCTTC. Its translation is CASLSAPDSYNEQFF.

The genes are TRBV27 and TRBJ2-1, with 12 bases lining up with TRBD2. The CDR3 is made up of 16 amino acids. The germline gives CDR1 MNHEY, CDR2 SMNVEV (reference sequence). V shed 6 bases and J 7 bases; nucleotides not matched to a gene: 10. The CDR3 loop reads CASRSSGRAYMNEQFF. CDR3 DNA: TGTGCCAGCAGGTCTAGCGGGAGGGCGTATATGAATGAGCAGTTCTTC.

The V and J genes are TRBV6-5 and TRBJ1-1, with a possible D match to TRBD1 (5 bases). The CDR3 extends over 11 amino acids. V was clipped by 7 bases and J by 4 bases, with 7 bases between them. CDR1 is MNHEY, CDR2 SVGAGI, per germline. The CDR3 here is CASIRGTEAFF. The CDR3 DNA sequence: TGTGCCAGCATTAGGGGCACTGAAGCTTTCTTT.

The chain employs TRBV27 and TRBJ2-5; 7 nucleotides line up with TRBD1. This CDR3 is 16 amino acids long. Germline loops: CDR1 MNHEY, CDR2 SMNVEV (reference sequence). V dropped 3 bases and J dropped 5; count of bases not matched to a gene: 12. This CDR3 is CASSLTWSNRGETQYF. Written as DNA, the CDR3 is TGTGCCAGCAGTTTGACTTGGTCGAACAGGGGTGAGACCCAGTACTTC.

The rearrangement uses TRBV7-9 and TRBJ1-1; the D gene is possibly TRBD1 (5 bases). The CDR3 runs to 15 residues. V dropped 6 bases and J dropped 1 base, with 15 bases sitting between them. The germline CDR1 and CDR2 sequences are SEHNR and FQNEAQ (reference sequence). The CDR3 here is CASSRKKTANTEAFF. CDR3 sequence (DNA): TGTGCCAGCAGTCGAAAGAAGACAGCGAACACTGAAGCTTTCTTT.

This chain links TRBV5-8 with TRBJ1-5; 7 bases map to TRBD1. CDR3 size: 14 residues. The trim removed 10 bases at V and 3 bases at J, leaving 10 bases unmatched. Per germline, CDR1 SGHTS and CDR2 YDEGEE. The CDR3 nucleotides read TGTGCCGGGACAGACAGGAACGTCAATCAGCCCCAGCATTTT. It yields the protein CAGTDRNVNQPQHF.